This T cell receptor beta chain was captured by sequencing in a study of beta chain features in type 1 diabetes. The sample holds a few counts of this clone. Unmatched junction bases numbered 11, after V lost 4 bases and J lost 5 bases. The germline gives CDR1 LGHNA, CDR2 YSLEER. CDR3 length: 16 residues. The whole isolated RNA underwent reverse transcription, so sequencing captured expressed TCRB transcripts. Sequencing was performed with immunoSEQ multiplex PCR; in TCRdb, only in-frame clones are kept and a portion is missing. The sample gives 680,000 or so clones, 15% to 18% of which show up once; approximately 0.093% is in the top ten.

This chain uses TRBV4-3 with TRBJ1-5; 7 positions agree with TRBD1. The sample consisted of naive CD4+ T cells from blood. The receptor comes from a man between 18 and 29 years old in good health. CDR3 residues: CASSLETGVTYQPQHF. Here the CDR3 DNA reads TGCGCCAGCAGCCTCGAAACAGGGGTAACATATCAGCCCCAGCATTTT.